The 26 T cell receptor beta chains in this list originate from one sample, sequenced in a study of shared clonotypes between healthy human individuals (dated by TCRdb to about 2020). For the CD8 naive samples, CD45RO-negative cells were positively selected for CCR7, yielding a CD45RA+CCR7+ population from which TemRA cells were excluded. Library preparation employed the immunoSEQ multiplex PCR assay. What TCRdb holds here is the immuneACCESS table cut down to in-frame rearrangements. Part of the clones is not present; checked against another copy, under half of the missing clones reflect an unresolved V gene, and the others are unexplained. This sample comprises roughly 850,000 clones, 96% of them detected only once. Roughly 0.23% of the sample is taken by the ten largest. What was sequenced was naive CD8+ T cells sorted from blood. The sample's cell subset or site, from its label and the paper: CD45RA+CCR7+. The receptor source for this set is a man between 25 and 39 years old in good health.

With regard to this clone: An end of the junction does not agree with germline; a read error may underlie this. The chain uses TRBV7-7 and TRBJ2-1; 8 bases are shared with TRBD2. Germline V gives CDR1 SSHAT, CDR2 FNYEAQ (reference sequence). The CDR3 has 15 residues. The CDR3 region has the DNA TGTGCTAGCAGCCCGGGACTAGAGTTTTACAATGAGCAGTTCTTC. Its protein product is CASSPGLEFYNEQFF.

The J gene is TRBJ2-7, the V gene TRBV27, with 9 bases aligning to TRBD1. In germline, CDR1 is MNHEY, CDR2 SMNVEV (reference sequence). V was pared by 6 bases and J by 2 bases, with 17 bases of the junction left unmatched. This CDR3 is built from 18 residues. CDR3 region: CASSRFSTTGTGTYEQYF. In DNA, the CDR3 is TGTGCCAGCAGCCGTTTCTCAACCACCGGGACAGGGACCTACGAGCAGTACTTC.

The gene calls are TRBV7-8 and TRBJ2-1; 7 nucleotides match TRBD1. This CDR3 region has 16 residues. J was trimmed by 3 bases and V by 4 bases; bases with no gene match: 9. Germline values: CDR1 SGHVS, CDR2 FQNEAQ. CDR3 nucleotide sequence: TGTGCCAGCAGCTCGAGGGGGCAGGGCTACTACAATGAGCAGTTCTTC. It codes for CASSSRGQGYYNEQFF. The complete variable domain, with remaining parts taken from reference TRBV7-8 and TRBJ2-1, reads GAGVSQSPRYKVAKRGQDVALRCDPISGHVSLFWYQQALGQGPEFLTYFQNEAQLDKSGLPSDRFFAERPEGSVSTLKIQRTQQEDSAVYLCASSSRGQGYYNEQFFGPGTRLTVL.

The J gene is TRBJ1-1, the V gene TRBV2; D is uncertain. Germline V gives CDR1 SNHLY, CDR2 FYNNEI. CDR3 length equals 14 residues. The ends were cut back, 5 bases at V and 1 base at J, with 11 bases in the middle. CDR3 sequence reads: CASSYDNGNTEAFF. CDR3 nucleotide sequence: TGTGCCAGCAGTTACGACAACGGGAACACTGAAGCTTTCTTT.

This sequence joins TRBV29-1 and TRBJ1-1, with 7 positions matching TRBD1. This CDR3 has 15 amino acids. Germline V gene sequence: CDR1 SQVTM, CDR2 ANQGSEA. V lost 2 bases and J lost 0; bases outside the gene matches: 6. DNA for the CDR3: TGCAGCGTTGAAAGTGGGGACAGTTTGAACACTGAAGCTTTCTTT. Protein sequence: CSVESGDSLNTEAFF.

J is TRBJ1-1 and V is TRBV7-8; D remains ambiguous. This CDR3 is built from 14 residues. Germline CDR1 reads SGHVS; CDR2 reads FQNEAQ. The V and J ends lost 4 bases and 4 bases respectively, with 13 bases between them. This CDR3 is CASSSSFSGTEAFF. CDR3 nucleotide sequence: TGTGCCAGCAGCTCGTCGTTCTCGGGCACTGAAGCTTTCTTT.

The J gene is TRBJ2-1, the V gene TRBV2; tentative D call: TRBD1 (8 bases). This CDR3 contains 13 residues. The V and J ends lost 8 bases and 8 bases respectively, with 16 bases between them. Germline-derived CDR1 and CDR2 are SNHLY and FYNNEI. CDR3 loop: CASPGGRGDEQFF. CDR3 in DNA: TGTGCCAGCCCAGGGGGCCGGGGGGATGAGCAGTTCTTC. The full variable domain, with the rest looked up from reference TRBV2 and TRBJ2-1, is EPEVTQTPSHQVTQMGQEVILRCVPISNHLYFYWYRQILGQKVEFLVSFYNNEISEKSEIFDDQFSVERPDGSNFTLKIRSTKLEDSAMYFCASPGGRGDEQFFGPGTRLTVL.

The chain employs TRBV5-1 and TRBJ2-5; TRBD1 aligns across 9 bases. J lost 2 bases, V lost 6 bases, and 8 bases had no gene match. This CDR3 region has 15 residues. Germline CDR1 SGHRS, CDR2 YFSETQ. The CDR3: CASNTGGATQETQYF. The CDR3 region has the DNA TGCGCCAGCAACACAGGGGGCGCCACTCAAGAGACCCAGTACTTC.

The CDR3 DNA is TGTGCCAGCAGCCCGCGGGACTACAATGAGCAGTTCTTC. This encodes CASSPRDYNEQFF. V usage is TRBV7-6 and J usage is TRBJ2-1; possibly TRBD2 for D (6 bases). Trimming pared 5 bases from V and 3 bases from J, leaving 8 bases between. The CDR3 spans 13 residues. Germline CDR1 is SGHVS and CDR2 is FNYEAQ.

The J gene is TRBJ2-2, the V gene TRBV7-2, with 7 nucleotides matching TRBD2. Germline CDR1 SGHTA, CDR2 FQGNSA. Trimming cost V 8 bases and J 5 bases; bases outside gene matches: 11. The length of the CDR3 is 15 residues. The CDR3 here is CASAGWDYGTGELFF. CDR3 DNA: TGTGCCAGCGCCGGCTGGGACTACGGTACCGGGGAGCTGTTTTTT.

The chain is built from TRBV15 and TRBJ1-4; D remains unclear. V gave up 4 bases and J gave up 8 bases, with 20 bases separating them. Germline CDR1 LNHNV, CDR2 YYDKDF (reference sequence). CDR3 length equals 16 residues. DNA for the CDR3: TGTGCCACCAGCACTTCGGACTTAATGGTCTACGAAAAACTGTTTTTT. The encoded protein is CATSTSDLMVYEKLFF.

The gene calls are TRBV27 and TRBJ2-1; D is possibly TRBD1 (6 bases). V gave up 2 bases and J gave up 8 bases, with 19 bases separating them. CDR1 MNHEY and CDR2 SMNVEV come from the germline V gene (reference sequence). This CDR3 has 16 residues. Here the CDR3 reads CASSLGIGRGRYEQFF. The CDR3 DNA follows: TGTGCCAGCAGTTTAGGAATCGGCAGGGGTAGGTATGAGCAGTTCTTC.

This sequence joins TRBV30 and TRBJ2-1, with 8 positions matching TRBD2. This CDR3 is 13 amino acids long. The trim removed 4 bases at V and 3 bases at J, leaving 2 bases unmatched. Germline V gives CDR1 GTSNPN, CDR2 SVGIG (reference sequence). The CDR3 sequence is CAWIAGYYNEQFF. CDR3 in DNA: TGTGCCTGGATAGCGGGGTACTACAATGAGCAGTTCTTC.

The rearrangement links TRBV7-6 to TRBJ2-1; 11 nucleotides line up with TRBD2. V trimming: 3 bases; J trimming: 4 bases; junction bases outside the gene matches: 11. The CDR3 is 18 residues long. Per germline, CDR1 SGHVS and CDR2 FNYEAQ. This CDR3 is CASSFDVAGGRPYNEQFF. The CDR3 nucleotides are TGTGCCAGCAGCTTTGACGTAGCGGGAGGGCGCCCATACAATGAGCAGTTCTTC.

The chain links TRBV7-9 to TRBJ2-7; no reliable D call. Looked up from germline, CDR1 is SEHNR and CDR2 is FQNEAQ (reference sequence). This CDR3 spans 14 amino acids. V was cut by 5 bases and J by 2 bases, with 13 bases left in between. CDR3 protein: CASSPPPPPYEQYF. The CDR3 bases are TGTGCCAGCAGCCCCCCCCCTCCCCCCTACGAGCAGTACTTC.

The CDR3 sequence: CASSLVGQYNNEQFF. In DNA, the CDR3 is TGCGCCAGCAGCTTGGTCGGACAGTATAACAATGAGCAGTTCTTC. V is TRBV5-1 and J is TRBJ2-1, with D possibly TRBD1 on 6 matching bases. V shed 0 bases and J shed 5 bases, with 12 bases lying between them. The CDR3 sequence is 15 residues long. Per the germline V gene, CDR1 is SGHRS and CDR2 is YFSETQ.

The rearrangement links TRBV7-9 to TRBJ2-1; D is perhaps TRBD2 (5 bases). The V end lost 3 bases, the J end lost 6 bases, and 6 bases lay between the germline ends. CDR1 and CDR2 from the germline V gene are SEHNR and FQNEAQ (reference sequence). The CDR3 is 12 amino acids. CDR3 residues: CASSFGINEQFF. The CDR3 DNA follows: TGTGCCAGCAGCTTCGGGATCAATGAGCAGTTCTTC.

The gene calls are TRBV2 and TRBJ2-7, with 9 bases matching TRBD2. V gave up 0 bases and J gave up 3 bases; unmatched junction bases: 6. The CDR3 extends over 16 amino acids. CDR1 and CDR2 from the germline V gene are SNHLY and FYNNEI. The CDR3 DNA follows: TGTGCCAGCAGTGAAGCGCGGGGGGGGCCAAGCTACGAGCAGTACTTC. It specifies CASSEARGGPSYEQYF.

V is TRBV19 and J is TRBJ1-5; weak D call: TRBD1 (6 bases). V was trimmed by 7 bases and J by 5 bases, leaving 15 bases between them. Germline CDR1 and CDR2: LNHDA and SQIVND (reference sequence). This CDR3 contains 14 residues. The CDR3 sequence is CASNQRTDYQPQHF. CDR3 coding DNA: TGTGCCAGTAATCAACGGACAGACTATCAGCCCCAGCATTTT. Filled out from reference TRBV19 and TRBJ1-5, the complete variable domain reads DGGITQSPKYLFRKEGQNVTLSCEQNLNHDAMYWYRQDPGQGLRLIYYSQIVNDFQKGDIAEGYSVSREKKESFPLTVTSAQKNPTAFYLCASNQRTDYQPQHFGDGTRLSIL.

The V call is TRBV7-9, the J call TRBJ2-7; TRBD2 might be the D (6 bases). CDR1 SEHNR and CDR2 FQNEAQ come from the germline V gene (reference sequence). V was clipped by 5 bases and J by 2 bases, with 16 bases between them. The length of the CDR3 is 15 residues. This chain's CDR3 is CASSPRVAATYEQYF. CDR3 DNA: TGTGCCAGCAGCCCCCGGGTAGCGGCTACCTACGAGCAGTACTTC.

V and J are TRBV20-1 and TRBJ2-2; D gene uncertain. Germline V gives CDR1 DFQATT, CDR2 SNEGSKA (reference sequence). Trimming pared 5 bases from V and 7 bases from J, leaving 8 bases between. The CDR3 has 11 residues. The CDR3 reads CSAWGGGELFF. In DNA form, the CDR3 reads TGCAGTGCTTGGGGTGGCGGGGAGCTGTTTTTT.

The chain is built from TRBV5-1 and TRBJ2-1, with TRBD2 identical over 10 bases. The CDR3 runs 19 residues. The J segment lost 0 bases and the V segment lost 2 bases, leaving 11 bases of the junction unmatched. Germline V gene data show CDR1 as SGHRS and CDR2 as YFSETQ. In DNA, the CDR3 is TGCGCCAGCAGCTTCCCCACGCACAGCGGGAGGGCCTCCTACAATGAGCAGTTCTTC. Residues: CASSFPTHSGRASYNEQFF.

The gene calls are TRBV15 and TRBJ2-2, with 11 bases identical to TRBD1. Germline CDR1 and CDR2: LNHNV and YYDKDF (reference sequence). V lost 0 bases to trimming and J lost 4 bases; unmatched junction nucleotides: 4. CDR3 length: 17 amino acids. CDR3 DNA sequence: TGTGCCACCAGCAGAGATCGCGGGACAGGGGGCACCGGGGAGCTGTTTTTT. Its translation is CATSRDRGTGGTGELFF.

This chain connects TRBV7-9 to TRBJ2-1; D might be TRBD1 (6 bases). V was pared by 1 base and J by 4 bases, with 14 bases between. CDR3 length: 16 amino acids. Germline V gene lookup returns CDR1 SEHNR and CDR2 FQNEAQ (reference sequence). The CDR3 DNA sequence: TGTGCCAGCAGCTTAGTAGGCGGACAGAGTTACAATGAGCAGTTCTTC. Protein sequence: CASSLVGGQSYNEQFF.

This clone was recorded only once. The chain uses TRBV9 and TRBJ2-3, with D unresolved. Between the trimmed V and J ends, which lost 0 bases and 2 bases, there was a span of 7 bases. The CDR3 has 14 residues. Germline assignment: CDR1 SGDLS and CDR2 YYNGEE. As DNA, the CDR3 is TGTGCCAGCAGCGTAGAGGTTTCCACAGATACGCAGTATTTT. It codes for CASSVEVSTDTQYF. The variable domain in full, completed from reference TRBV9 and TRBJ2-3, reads DSGVTQTPKHLITATGQRVTLRCSPRSGDLSVYWYQQSLDQGLQFLIQYYNGEERAKGNILERFSAQQFPDLHSELNLSSLELGDSALYFCASSVEVSTDTQYFGPGTRLTVL.

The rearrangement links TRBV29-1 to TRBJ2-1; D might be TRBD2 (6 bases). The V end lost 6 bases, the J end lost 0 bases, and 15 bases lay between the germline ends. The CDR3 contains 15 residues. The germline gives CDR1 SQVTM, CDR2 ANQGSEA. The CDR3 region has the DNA TGCAGCGTCGGAGGGGCAGGGAGCTCCTACAATGAGCAGTTCTTC. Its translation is CSVGGAGSSYNEQFF.